This TCR beta chain was sequenced in a study of OX40 agonist ivuxolimab in advanced cancers. Study at large: Dosing consisted of intravenous ivuxolimab at 0.01 to 10 mg/kg every 2 weeks. Hepatocellular carcinoma, melanoma, renal cell or head and neck cancer affected the dose-escalation patients. Prior anti-PD-1, anti-PD-L1 or anti-CTLA-4 therapy was allowed; less than 45% had some.

The CDR3 length is 15 residues. CDR1 is SGHDT, CDR2 YYEEEE, per germline. V trimming: 2 bases; J trimming: 6 bases; junction bases outside the gene matches: 8. Study-wide findings and caveats: Clones of CD4+ and CD8+ blood T cells grew by week 6 at doses of 0.1 to 3.0 mg/kg.

A remark on this clone: Its antigen is not known.

Generated by immunoSEQ multiplex PCR, the TCRdb table keeps only in-frame clones and is missing some. The sample contains roughly 70,000 clones, about 85% of which appear only once. This chain uses TRBV5-6 with TRBJ2-1, with 7 bases fitting TRBD2. The clonotype comes from an adult with an advanced solid tumor such as melanoma, head and neck, liver or kidney cancer. The material was CD4+ or CD8+ T cells sorted from blood, obtained in a trial of the OX40 agonist ivuxolimab. CDR3 protein: CASSLGLGASNEQFF. DNA for the CDR3: TGTGCCAGCAGCTTAGGACTAGGGGCATCCAATGAGCAGTTCTTC.